The source of this T cell receptor beta chain is a study of cytomegalovirus exposure and HLA in healthy donors. General observations from the study: Further analysis, carried out later, found HLA-associated TCR beta chains more clonally expanded than equally common other chains.

The PCR employed 60 Vbeta primers together with 13 Jbeta primers. This table comes from immunoSEQ multiplex PCR, and its TCRdb copy is limited to in-frame clones, with some not included. The listing records about 41,000 clones. Concerning this clone: Its antigen is not known.

CDR1 is LNHDA, CDR2 SQIVND, per germline (reference sequence). CDR3 length: 16 amino acids. V shed 6 bases, J shed 4 bases, and the junction held 12 bases outside the gene matches. The J gene is TRBJ2-1, the V gene TRBV19, with 7 bases that match TRBD1. Sequencing was done on a sample of PBMCs. The TCR comes from a man aged 25 to 45 in good health and CMV-seronegative. This CDR3 is CASSFIPGTAYNEQFF. The DNA of the CDR3 is TGTGCCAGTAGCTTTATCCCCGGGACAGCTTACAATGAGCAGTTCTTC.